The clone carrying this TCR beta chain was recorded once. Its target is not known. The CDR3 totals 13 residues. The germline CDR1 and CDR2 sequences are MNHNS and SASEGT. V dropped 8 bases and J dropped 3 bases, with 11 bases sitting between them. This record belongs to a study of T cells in localized non-small cell lung cancer. Points from the study as a whole: Heterogeneity remains possible, as sequencing covered one tumor region only. In adjacent lung appeared a median around 55 of the top 100 tumor clones.

TCRdb's copy holds only in-frame clones and misses some; the assay was immunoSEQ multiplex PCR. The sample lists 30,000 or so clones, under 95% occurring once. This sequence originates from a female donor of 60 years or more with stage I lung adenocarcinoma. Sample: peripheral blood, taken before any cancer treatment. The chain recombines TRBV6-1 with TRBJ1-5; no firm D call. The DNA of the CDR3 is TGTGCCAGCTCTATCCGAAACAATCAGCCCCAGCATTTT. This encodes CASSIRNNQPQHF.